This is a list of T cell receptor beta chains from one sample in a study of OX40 agonist ivuxolimab in advanced cancers. Libraries were prepared by immunoSEQ multiplex PCR; TCRdb keeps only in-frame clonotypes and omits some of them. The data contain almost 50,000 clones, around four fifths of them seen just once; the ten biggest clones take up approximately 1.6%. Source: CD4+ or CD8+ T cells sorted from blood, taken in a trial of the OX40 agonist ivuxolimab. The receptors here all came from an adult with an advanced solid tumor such as melanoma, head and neck, liver or kidney cancer. Both conserved end residues are part of each CDR3. D genes are given only for firm matches. Clone size is stated in some rows and not others, as once, few, many or a class when expanded.

-	-	13	TRBV28	TRBJ2-7	TGTGCCAGCAGCCCGGGACTTAACTACGAGCAGTACTTC	CASSPGLNYEQYF
-	-	14	TRBV7-3	TRBJ2-1	TGTGCCAGCAGCTTTGGGCAGTGGGATAACGAGCAGTTCTTC	CASSFGQWDNEQFF
-	TRBD2	17	TRBV28	TRBJ2-3	TGTGCCAGCAGTTCACGCGGACTAGCGAAAGGTACAGATACGCAGTATTTT	CASSSRGLAKGTDTQYF
once	TRBD1	15	TRBV16	TRBJ2-7	TGTGCCAGCAGCCTAAACCGGGACAGAGATTACGAGCAGTACTTC	CASSLNRDRDYEQYF
-	-	13	TRBV29-1	TRBJ2-3	TGCAGCACGGAGAGGAGCTCAACAGATACGCAGTATTTT	CSTERSSTDTQYF
once	-	13	TRBV18	TRBJ2-1	TGTGCCAGCTCACACGATAAGGAGGCTGAGCAGTTCTTC	CASSHDKEAEQFF
once	-	12	TRBV6-6	TRBJ1-1	TGTGCCAGCAGTATCAGGGACACTGAAGCTTTCTTT	CASSIRDTEAFF
few	-	14	TRBV9	TRBJ1-2	TGTGCCAGCAGCGTAGGTGCACAGGGTGATGGCTACACCTTC	CASSVGAQGDGYTF
-	-	13	TRBV25-1	TRBJ1-6	TGTGCCAGCAGAATAGGTGATAATTCACCCCTCCACTTT	CASRIGDNSPLHF
once	-	13	TRBV4-1	TRBJ2-7	TGCGCCAGCAGCCAAGCCCCAGGATACGAGCAGTACTTC	CASSQAPGYEQYF
-	TRBD2	17	TRBV5-5	TRBJ2-6	TGTGCCAGCAGCTTGAGCGGGACGAGCTCTGGGGCCAACGTCCTGACTTTC	CASSLSGTSSGANVLTF
-	TRBD2	12	TRBV6-5	TRBJ2-1	TGTGCCTGCGGGGGAGTCGTGGATGAGCAGTTCTTC	CACGGVVDEQFF
-	TRBD2	14	TRBV29-1	TRBJ2-1	TGCAGCGTTGGGACTAGCGGGTTCGGTGCTGAGCAGTTCTTC	CSVGTSGFGAEQFF
-	TRBD2	14	TRBV6-5	TRBJ2-7	TGTGCCAGCAGAGGAGCGGGAGGACTCTGGGAGCAGTACTTC	CASRGAGGLWEQYF
-	TRBD1	13	TRBV5-4	TRBJ2-7	TGTGCCAGCAGCCCTGGACAGGGCCACGAGCAGTACTTC	CASSPGQGHEQYF
once	-	15	TRBV19	TRBJ2-4	TGTGCCAGTAGTATAGAGGGTAGCGCCAAAAACATTCAGTACTTC	CASSIEGSAKNIQYF
-	-	13	TRBV6-5	TRBJ1-2	TGTGCCAGCAGGTCCCAGGTAGCAGGTGGCTACACCTTC	CASRSQVAGGYTF
-	-	14	TRBV7-8	TRBJ2-7	TGTGCCAGCAGCTTAGTTGGAATGGCTTACGAGCAGTACTTC	CASSLVGMAYEQYF
-	-	12	TRBV10-3	TRBJ1-2	TGTGCCATCAGTGACCAGGGTCCCGGCTACACCTTC	CAISDQGPGYTF
-	-	15	TRBV19	TRBJ1-3	TGTGCCAGTAGTATCAGGGCCAACTCTGGAAACACCATATATTTT	CASSIRANSGNTIYF
-	-	12	TRBV28	TRBJ2-5	TGTGCCAGCAAGGGGAGCGGAGAGACCCAGTACTTC	CASKGSGETQYF
-	TRBD1	14	TRBV18	TRBJ1-2	TGTGCCAGCTCATGGGACAGGGGTGACTATGGCTACACCTTC	CASSWDRGDYGYTF
once	TRBD1	16	TRBV19	TRBJ1-2	TGTGCCAGTAGGACAATTACCGGGACAGGGAAGAATGGCTACACCTTC	CASRTITGTGKNGYTF
-	-	13	TRBV4-1	TRBJ2-6	TGCGCCAGCAGCCCTCAAGGGGCCAACGTCCTGACTTTC	CASSPQGANVLTF
-	TRBD1	17	TRBV28	TRBJ2-7	TGTGCCAGCAGTTTAGGGGGCGAGGGGACAGGGCGCTACGAGCAGTACTTC	CASSLGGEGTGRYEQYF
-	-	15	TRBV9	TRBJ1-2	TGTGCCAGCAGCGAGGGGTCGGCAGGCAACTATGGCTACACCTTC	CASSEGSAGNYGYTF
-	TRBD2	16	TRBV4-2	TRBJ2-3	TGTGCCAGCATCGCCGAGGCTAGCGGGAGTTTAGATACGCAGTATTTT	CASIAEASGSLDTQYF
-	-	14	TRBV10-1	TRBJ2-2	TGCGCCAGCAGCTCTCACATGAACACCGGGGAGCTGTTTTTT	CASSSHMNTGELFF
-	-	15	TRBV5-8	TRBJ1-2	TGTGCCAGCAGCTTGGGGCAGGGAACTAACTATGGCTACACCTTC	CASSLGQGTNYGYTF
-	TRBD1	15	TRBV5-1	TRBJ2-2	TGCGCCAGCAGCGCCGACAGGGGTGGCACCGGGGAGCTGTTTTTT	CASSADRGGTGELFF
once	-	14	TRBV6-5	TRBJ2-7	TGTGCCAGCAGTCCCTTCGGGAAGGGCTACGAGCAGTACTTC	CASSPFGKGYEQYF
-	-	11	TRBV20-1	TRBJ2-5	TGCAGTGCCCTTGACAGAGAGACCCAGTACTTC	CSALDRETQYF
-	TRBD1	15	TRBV2	TRBJ1-2	TGTGCCAGCAGCGCCCAGACAGGGTCCAACTATGGCTACACCTTC	CASSAQTGSNYGYTF
once	-	15	TRBV7-2	TRBJ2-5	TGTGCCAGCAGCTTTGTACTAGATCCCGGAGAGACCCAGTACTTC	CASSFVLDPGETQYF
few	-	14	TRBV10-1	TRBJ2-3	TGCGCCAGCAGTCTCCAGCGTAATACAGATACGCAGTATTTT	CASSLQRNTDTQYF
-	-	14	TRBV18	TRBJ1-4	TGTGCCAGCTCACCGGACATGGAGGGTGAAAAACTGTTTTTT	CASSPDMEGEKLFF
once	TRBD1	14	TRBV14	TRBJ1-6	TGTGCCAGCAGCTTTACAGGGGCCAATTCACCCCTCCACTTT	CASSFTGANSPLHF
-	TRBD1	15	TRBV5-1	TRBJ2-7	TGCGCCAGCAGCCCACACCGACAGGGCTCCGACGAGCAGTACTTC	CASSPHRQGSDEQYF
-	-	15	TRBV6-1	TRBJ1-1	TGTGCCAGCAGTAGTCTTGGGGAATTAGGTACTGAAGCTTTCTTT	CASSSLGELGTEAFF
-	-	13	TRBV4-2	TRBJ2-7	TGTGCCAGCAGCCAAGATTGGGGATCCGAGCAGTACTTC	CASSQDWGSEQYF
once	-	15	TRBV11-3	TRBJ1-1	TGTGCCAGCAGAACTCTCGGGACCCACAACACTGAAGCTTTCTTT	CASRTLGTHNTEAFF
-	TRBD1	15	TRBV11-3	TRBJ2-1	TGTGCCAGCAGCTTCTCCGGGACAGGGGGCAATGAGCAGTTCTTC	CASSFSGTGGNEQFF
-	-	13	TRBV5-4	TRBJ2-2	TGTGCCAGCAAGGAGCGCGACACCGGGGAGCTGTTTTTT	CASKERDTGELFF
medium-sized	-	12	TRBV19	TRBJ1-5	TGTGCCAGTAGTATACGGGATCAGCCCCAGCATTTT	CASSIRDQPQHF